One sample yielded the 32 T cell receptor beta chains listed below, sequenced in a study of cytotoxic CD8 clonotypes in ibrutinib-treated CLL. Assay used: immunoSEQ multiplex PCR; TCRdb lists only in-frame clones, some missing. In the table there are about 50,000 clones, roughly 63% of which are singletons. The material sequenced was PBMCs, taken after 24 months of ibrutinib treatment. Receptors originate from a human donor with chronic lymphocytic leukemia.

The genes are TRBV13 and TRBJ1-1, with TRBD1 as a possible D gene (5 bases). Between the trimmed V and J ends, which lost 7 bases and 3 bases, there was a span of 18 bases. The length of the CDR3 is 15 residues. Per germline, CDR1 PRHDT and CDR2 FYEKMQ (reference sequence). CDR3 DNA sequence: TGTGCCAGCATATTTACAGGCGAATTTCACACTGAAGCTTTCTTT. As protein: CASIFTGEFHTEAFF.

V is TRBV28 and J is TRBJ2-1; D is unresolved. Trimming took 10 bases from V and 5 from J, leaving 15 bases between them. The germline V gene has CDR1 MDHEN and CDR2 SYDVKM. The CDR3 contains 13 residues. CDR3 sequence: CATSLGYDNEQFF. In DNA, the CDR3 is TGTGCCACCTCCCTGGGGTACGACAATGAGCAGTTCTTC.

The rearrangement joins TRBV5-5 to TRBJ2-2; TRBD2 agrees at 8 bases. J was trimmed by 1 base and V by 2 bases; bases with no gene match: 4. The CDR3 extends over 16 amino acids. Germline V gene data show CDR1 as SGHKS and CDR2 as YYEKEE (reference sequence). The CDR3 coding sequence is TGTGCCAGCAGCTTTGCAGCGGGGGAGAACACCGGGGAGCTGTTTTTT. Its protein is CASSFAAGENTGELFF. Together with reference TRBV5-5 and TRBJ2-2, the CDR3 gives the full variable domain: DAGVTQSPTHLIKTRGQQVTLRCSPISGHKSVSWYQQVLGQGPQFIFQYYEKEERGRGNFPDRFSARQFPNYSSELNVNALLLGDSALYLCASSFAAGENTGELFFGEGSRLTVL.

This clone was counted once. V gene TRBV4-1 combines with J gene TRBJ2-3; 7 nucleotides line up with TRBD2. Germline lookup yields CDR1 MGHRA and CDR2 YSYEKL. The CDR3 loop spans 17 amino acids. Trimming removed 1 base from V and 0 bases from J; junction bases left unmatched: 7. CDR3 region: CASSQVGSGPSTDTQYF. The CDR3, as DNA: TGCGCCAGCAGCCAAGTTGGTAGCGGGCCTAGCACAGATACGCAGTATTTT.

This clone was counted many times. The chain carries TRBV6-1 and TRBJ2-7; possibly TRBD1 or TRBD2 for D (5 bases each). Per germline, CDR1 MNHNS and CDR2 SASEGT. This CDR3 contains 14 residues. Trimming took off 3 bases at V and 7 bases at J, with 16 bases between the two ends. The CDR3, as DNA: TGTGCCAGCAGTGATTCCGGGACCTCTCGGGAGCAGTACTTC. Translating gives CASSDSGTSREQYF.

The V and J genes are TRBV5-1 and TRBJ2-5; a weak D match, TRBD1 (5 bases). The CDR3 covers 14 residues. The germline V gene encodes CDR1 SGHRS and CDR2 YFSETQ. The ends were cut back, 6 bases at V and 0 bases at J, with 12 bases in the middle. CDR3 sequence: CASKGAQYQETQYF. CDR3 nucleotide sequence: TGCGCCAGCAAAGGGGCCCAGTACCAAGAGACCCAGTACTTC. Full variable domain (rest looked up from reference TRBV5-1 and TRBJ2-5): KAGVTQTPRYLIKTRGQQVTLSCSPISGHRSVSWYQQTPGQGLQFLFEYFSETQRNKGNFPGRFSGRQFSNSRSEMNVSTLELGDSALYLCASKGAQYQETQYFGPGTRLLVL.

As concerns this clone: A far larger clone lies a single base away; this is likely a read error. Here the CDR3 DNA reads TGTGCCAGCAGCTTGGGGGGACAGGGAAACACCATATATTTT. Protein sequence: CASSLGGQGNTIYF. The chain joins TRBV5-6 to TRBJ1-3; 7 bases are shared with TRBD1. J gave up 4 bases and V 0 bases, and 1 base lay outside the gene matches. The V gene's germline CDR1 is SGHDT and CDR2 YYEEEE. This CDR3 has 14 amino acids.

The rearrangement joins TRBV7-8 to TRBJ2-7, with 8 bases fitting TRBD1. Germline V CDR1 and CDR2: SGHVS, FQNEAQ. The V gene end was trimmed by 3 bases and the J gene end by 4 bases; junction bases not matched to a gene: 5. CDR3 length: 14 amino acids. The chain's CDR3 is CASSLTGVRYEQYF. The DNA for the CDR3 is TGTGCCAGCAGCTTGACAGGGGTCAGGTACGAGCAGTACTTC.

The chain has TRBV6-1 and TRBJ2-3; D possibly matches TRBD1 or TRBD2 (6 bases each). The V and J ends lost 2 bases and 1 base respectively, with 16 bases between them. There are 17 residues in the CDR3. From germline, CDR1 is MNHNS and CDR2 SASEGT. The CDR3 loop is CASSELLGASGTDTQYF. The CDR3 nucleotides read TGTGCCAGCAGTGAACTATTGGGGGCTAGCGGCACAGATACGCAGTATTTT.

This clone was recorded once. This rearrangement joins TRBV2 to TRBJ2-1, with TRBD2 matching 10 bases. Germline CDR1 is SNHLY and CDR2 is FYNNEI. The CDR3 is made up of 13 amino acids. The junction had 7 bases not matched to a gene; V was cut back by 3 bases and J by 14 bases. CDR3: CASSEERGGLKFF. The CDR3 bases are TGTGCCAGCAGTGAGGAGCGGGGGGGTCTAAAGTTCTTC.

The chain is built from TRBV27 and TRBJ1-5; D is possibly TRBD1 (5 bases). The germline CDR1 and CDR2 sequences are MNHEY and SMNVEV (reference sequence). V lost 5 bases and J lost 2, with 13 bases in between. The CDR3 is made up of 15 amino acids. The CDR3 is CASSPTVDGNQPQHF. The CDR3 DNA is TGTGCCAGCAGTCCGACAGTTGATGGCAATCAGCCCCAGCATTTT.

This sequence joins TRBV7-9 and TRBJ2-3; unclear D gene. This CDR3 comprises 15 residues. CDR1 is SEHNR, CDR2 FQNEAQ, per germline (reference sequence). Trimming stripped 2 bases from V and 6 bases from J, with 15 bases between. The CDR3 DNA reads TGTGCCAGCAGCTTAACTGTTAGCCTAGTTGATACGCAGTATTTT. This codes for CASSLTVSLVDTQYF.

This clone was seen a single time. V is TRBV7-8 and J is TRBJ2-3, with D perhaps TRBD2 (7 bases). Trimming left V 3 bases short and J 4 bases short, with 11 bases between. This CDR3 spans 14 amino acids. Germline CDR1 reads SGHVS; CDR2 reads FQNEAQ. CDR3 in amino acids: CASSFGGPSDTQYF. The CDR3 DNA reads TGTGCCAGCAGCTTCGGGGGGCCGTCAGATACGCAGTATTTT.

Only one count was recorded for this clone. The chain has TRBV19 and TRBJ1-2; unclear D gene. The germline CDR1 and CDR2 sequences are LNHDA and SQIVND (reference sequence). The CDR3 sequence is 10 residues long. V lost 9 bases to trimming and J lost 7 bases, with 9 bases between them. This CDR3 reads CASVGRGYTF. The CDR3 region has the DNA TGTGCCAGCGTCGGGCGTGGCTACACCTTC.

The chain employs TRBV6-1 and TRBJ2-1, with 7 bases aligning to TRBD2. The junction had 5 bases not matched to a gene; V was cut back by 2 bases and J by 4 bases. This CDR3 is 15 amino acids long. Germline V lookup: CDR1 MNHNS, CDR2 SASEGT. The CDR3 DNA reads as TGTGCCAGCAGTGAATCCCTAGCGGTTTACAATGAGCAGTTCTTC. This codes for CASSESLAVYNEQFF.

CDR3 amino acids: CASSMQDRGADTQYF. CDR3 nucleotide sequence: TGTGCCAGTAGTATGCAGGACAGGGGTGCAGATACGCAGTATTTT. The rearrangement links TRBV19 to TRBJ2-3; 9 nucleotides agree with TRBD1. CDR1 LNHDA and CDR2 SQIVND come from the germline V gene (reference sequence). The CDR3 runs to 15 residues. Trimming at V came to 3 bases and at J to 4 bases, leaving 5 bases not matched to a gene.

The rearrangement uses TRBV7-7 and TRBJ2-5; D is unclear. The length of the CDR3 is 13 residues. The V gene lost 3 bases and the J gene lost 4 bases, with 9 bases spanning the gap. Germline V gene lookup returns CDR1 SSHAT and CDR2 FNYEAQ (reference sequence). CDR3 in DNA: TGTGCCAGCAGCTTTGGTTTCGGAGAGACCCAGTACTTC. The encoded protein is CASSFGFGETQYF.

This clone was observed a handful of times. This rearrangement joins TRBV29-1 to TRBJ1-2; D unresolved. Trimming pared 5 bases from V and 3 bases from J, leaving 13 bases between. The CDR3 runs 13 residues. Germline assignment: CDR1 SQVTM and CDR2 ANQGSEA. DNA of the CDR3: TGCAGCGTTCGGGAGCCTAAGGACTATGGCTACACCTTC. It encodes CSVREPKDYGYTF.

This clone was seen only a few times. V usage is TRBV19 and J usage is TRBJ1-6; D uncertain. The germline gives CDR1 LNHDA, CDR2 SQIVND (reference sequence). V gave up 6 bases and J gave up 7 bases, with 10 bases separating them. This CDR3 has 13 residues. This CDR3 reads CASSSSRNSPLHF. The CDR3 region has the DNA TGTGCCAGTAGCTCGAGCAGGAATTCACCCCTCCACTTT.

The CDR3 loop is CSVVGGREAFF. Here the CDR3 DNA reads TGCAGCGTTGTTGGGGGCCGGGAAGCTTTCTTT. V usage is TRBV29-1 and J usage is TRBJ1-1; weak D call: TRBD1 (6 bases). Trimming took 4 bases from V and 8 from J, leaving 11 bases between them. The CDR3 covers 11 residues. Per the germline V gene, CDR1 is SQVTM and CDR2 is ANQGSEA.

This clone was counted between two and nine times. This chain uses TRBV28 with TRBJ1-6, with D tentatively TRBD1 (5 bases). Germline V gene data show CDR1 as MDHEN and CDR2 as SYDVKM. V gave up 8 bases and J gave up 10 bases, with 12 bases separating them. The CDR3 has 12 residues. CDR3 nucleotide sequence: TGTGCCAGCGGGACGGTTCAATCACCCCTCCACTTT. This gives the protein CASGTVQSPLHF.

The CDR3, as DNA: TGTGCCAGCAGTGGCCGGACAGCCGCTGAAGCTTTCTTT. The encoded protein is CASSGRTAAEAFF. This chain connects TRBV25-1 to TRBJ1-1; D is perhaps TRBD1 (6 bases). The CDR3 is 13 amino acids. V was trimmed by 4 bases and J by 6 bases, leaving 12 bases between them. Germline V gene data show CDR1 as MGHDK and CDR2 as SYGVNS.

This clone was observed a handful of times. The rearrangement uses TRBV4-1 and TRBJ2-1, with D possibly being TRBD1 or TRBD2 (5 bases each). The germline V gene has CDR1 MGHRA and CDR2 YSYEKL. The germline V and J ends were trimmed by 3 bases and 6 bases, with 15 bases remaining between them. The CDR3 is 15 residues long. DNA for the CDR3: TGCGCCAGCAGCCAGGGACCGTGGGCTCGCAATGAGCAGTTCTTC. Amino acid sequence: CASSQGPWARNEQFF.

V gene TRBV4-2 combines with J gene TRBJ2-5, with D perhaps given as TRBD1 or TRBD2 (5 bases each). V lost 5 bases and J lost 1, with 20 bases in between. CDR3 length equals 17 residues. Germline lookup yields CDR1 LGHNA and CDR2 YNFKEQ. The CDR3 spells CASSFALLRDGQETQYF. CDR3 nucleotide sequence: TGTGCCAGCAGCTTCGCTTTGCTAAGGGACGGCCAAGAGACCCAGTACTTC.

V gene TRBV15 combines with J gene TRBJ2-1, with TRBD2 matching 13 bases. There are 16 residues in the CDR3. Looked up from germline, CDR1 is LNHNV and CDR2 is YYDKDF (reference sequence). The V segment lost 5 bases and the J segment 4 bases; nucleotides outside the gene matches: 5. The DNA of the CDR3 is TGTGCCACCAGCGGTACTAGCGGGGGGGAATACAATGAGCAGTTCTTC. This codes for CATSGTSGGEYNEQFF.

The chain uses TRBV10-3 and TRBJ1-1, with TRBD1 identical over 11 bases. The CDR3 is made up of 15 amino acids. Trimming removed 10 bases from V and 4 bases from J; junction bases left unmatched: 11. Germline CDR1 reads ENHRY; CDR2 reads SYGVKD. The CDR3 loop reads CATHTPGQGATEAFF. DNA of the CDR3: TGTGCCACCCACACCCCAGGACAGGGGGCCACTGAAGCTTTCTTT.

The chain joins TRBV7-6 to TRBJ2-1, with 11 nucleotides matching TRBD2. The germline V gene encodes CDR1 SGHVS and CDR2 FNYEAQ. The CDR3 length is 15 residues. V was clipped by 5 bases and J by 4 bases; unmatched bases: 4. The CDR3 loop is CASSVSGGGYNEQFF. The CDR3 DNA is TGTGCCAGCAGCGTTAGCGGGGGGGGTTACAATGAGCAGTTCTTC. The full variable domain, rest sourced from reference TRBV7-6 and TRBJ2-1, is GAGVSQSPRYKVTKRGQDVALRCDPISGHVSLYWYRQALGQGPEFLTYFNYEAQQDKSGLPNDRFSAERPEGSISTLTIQRTEQRDSAMYRCASSVSGGGYNEQFFGPGTRLTVL.

This clone has just a few counts. The chain uses TRBV11-3 and TRBJ1-1; D is ambiguous. V was pared by 0 bases and J by 1 base, with 9 bases between. Germline assignment: CDR1 SGHNT and CDR2 YENEEA. The CDR3 sequence is 15 residues long. Here the CDR3 DNA reads TGTGCCAGCAGCTTAGATACGGACCCGAACACTGAAGCTTTCTTT. Residues: CASSLDTDPNTEAFF.

The chain uses TRBV10-2 and TRBJ2-5; 14 nucleotides match TRBD2. Germline V gene data show CDR1 as WSHSY and CDR2 as SAAADI. V dropped 7 bases and J dropped 5; count of bases not matched to a gene: 6. The CDR3 runs to 15 residues. The CDR3 loop is CASIRGLAGEETQYF. Written as DNA, the CDR3 is TGCGCCAGCATTAGGGGACTAGCGGGGGAGGAGACCCAGTACTTC.

The table lists this clone with a few counts. The genes are TRBV5-1 and TRBJ1-4; 9 nucleotides line up with TRBD1. The CDR3 extends over 13 amino acids. Germline assignment: CDR1 SGHRS and CDR2 YFSETQ. V lost 5 bases to trimming and J lost 8 bases; unmatched junction nucleotides: 4. CDR3 in DNA: TGCGCCAGCAGTACAGGGGGCGCGGAAAAACTGTTTTTT. This sequence encodes CASSTGGAEKLFF.

This rearrangement joins TRBV11-2 to TRBJ2-5, with D tentatively TRBD1 or TRBD2 (5 bases each). This CDR3 is 17 amino acids long. V was pared by 3 bases and J by 1 base, with 18 bases between. Germline V gene lookup returns CDR1 SGHAT and CDR2 FQNNGV. CDR3 sequence: CASSFALLRDGQETQYF. The DNA of the CDR3 is TGTGCCAGCAGCTTCGCTTTGCTAAGGGACGGCCAAGAGACCCAGTACTTC.

This clone appeared a few times. The chain has TRBV4-1 and TRBJ1-3; D not resolved. V dropped 4 bases and J dropped 8 bases, with 12 bases sitting between them. The CDR3 runs 13 residues. The germline V gene encodes CDR1 MGHRA and CDR2 YSYEKL. The CDR3 DNA is TGCGCCAGCAGCCTAGAGGGTTTGGACACCATATATTTT. As protein: CASSLEGLDTIYF.